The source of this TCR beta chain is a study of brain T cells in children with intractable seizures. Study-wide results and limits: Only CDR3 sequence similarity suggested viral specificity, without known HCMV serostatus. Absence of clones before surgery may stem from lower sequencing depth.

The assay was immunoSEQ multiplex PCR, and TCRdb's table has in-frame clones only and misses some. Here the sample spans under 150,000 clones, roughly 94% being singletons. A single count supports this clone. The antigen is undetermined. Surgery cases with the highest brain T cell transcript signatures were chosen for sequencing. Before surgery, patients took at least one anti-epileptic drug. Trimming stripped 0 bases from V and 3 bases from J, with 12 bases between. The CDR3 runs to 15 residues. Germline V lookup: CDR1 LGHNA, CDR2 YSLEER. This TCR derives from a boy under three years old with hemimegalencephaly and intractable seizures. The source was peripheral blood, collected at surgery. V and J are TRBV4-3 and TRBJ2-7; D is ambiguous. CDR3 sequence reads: CASSQDRAPGYEQYF. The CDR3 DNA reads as TGCGCCAGCAGCCAAGATAGGGCCCCTGGCTACGAGCAGTACTTC.